This is a list of T cell receptor beta chains from one sample in a study of T cells in Graves' hyperthyroidism and ophthalmopathy. TCRdb fed the multiplex PCR reads into MiXCR, producing one record per CDR3 protein. The table records about 210,000 distinct CDR3 sequences, roughly a sixth of them present only once. The sequenced material came from blood. The receptors derive from a man aged 50 or older with Graves' hyperthyroidism. Both conserved end residues are part of each CDR3. The order of the fields is J gene, V gene, clone size, D gene, CDR3 DNA, CDR3 protein. The D gene is left open where the match is weak. Only some rows state a clone size, as once, few, many or a class for expanded clones.

>TRBJ2-5|TRBV28|many|NA
TGTGCCAGCAGTCACCCAAGAACGGAGACCCAGTACTTC
CASSHPRTETQYF
>TRBJ2-5|TRBV5-1|few|TRBD2
TGCGCCAGCAGCTTGGCCGGGACTAGCGGGCAAGAGACCCAGTACTTC
CASSLAGTSGQETQYF
>TRBJ2-2|TRBV20-1|many|NA
TGCAGTGCTAGGACACTAGCCACCGGGGAGCTGTTTTTT
CSARTLATGELFF
>TRBJ2-2|TRBV24-1|NA|NA
TGTGCCGTCAGGCAACAAGGGGCTCGCGGCACCGGGGAGCTGTTTTTT
CAVRQQGARGTGELFF
>TRBJ2-1|TRBV7-2|few|NA
TGTGCCAGCAGCTCCAGGCGGGATTCCTACAATGAGCAGTTCTTC
CASSSRRDSYNEQFF
>TRBJ2-5|TRBV20-1|NA|TRBD1
TGCAGTGCCGGAGGACAGGTGGGAGAGACCCAGTACTTC
CSAGGQVGETQYF
>TRBJ2-5|TRBV9|few|TRBD1
TGTGCCAGCAGCGCGACCCAGACAGGGGGTGAGACCCAGTACTTC
CASSATQTGGETQYF
>TRBJ2-3|TRBV28|NA|NA
TGTGCCAGCCTCGGCCGGGGAGATACGCAGTATTTT
CASLGRGDTQYF
>TRBJ2-1|TRBV2|NA|NA
TGTGCCAGCAGTGACCCGGACTTAAGCTCCTACAATGAGCAGTTCTTC
CASSDPDLSSYNEQFF
>TRBJ2-7|TRBV7-8|many|TRBD1
TGTGCCAGCAGCTTAGCGCTGGGACAGTTAGCCTACGAGCAGTACTTC
CASSLALGQLAYEQYF
>TRBJ1-5|TRBV5-1|many|NA
TGCGCCAGCAGCTTGGGTGGGCGGGATCAGCCCCAGCATTTT
CASSLGGRDQPQHF
>TRBJ1-6|TRBV20-1|few|TRBD1
TGCAGTGCTCTTACAGGGGGCGATTCACCCCTCCACTTT
CSALTGGDSPLHF
>TRBJ2-5|TRBV12-3/TRBV12-4|NA|NA
TGTGCCAGCAGTTTTATTGGGGCGTCGGAGACCCAGTACTTC
CASSFIGASETQYF
>TRBJ2-5|TRBV7-2|many|NA
TGTGCCAGCAGCTGGGAGCAGCTCCAGTACTTC
CASSWEQLQYF
>TRBJ1-6|TRBV20-1|NA|NA
TGCAGTGCTAGGGACGGGAATAATTCACCCCTCCACTTT
CSARDGNNSPLHF
>TRBJ1-2|TRBV30|many|NA
TGTGCCTGGATCGGATCCTATGGCTACACCTTC
CAWIGSYGYTF
>TRBJ2-1|TRBV10-3|few|NA
TGTGCCATCAGCGTAGGGGATGAGCAGTTCTTC
CAISVGDEQFF
>TRBJ2-3|TRBV3-1|NA|TRBD2
TGTGCCAGCAGCACCCGACTAGCGGGTCTTAGCACAGATACGCAGTATTTT
CASSTRLAGLSTDTQYF
>TRBJ2-3|TRBV30|few|NA
TGTGCCTGGAGTTCGACAGGGACTAGCACAGATACGCAGTATTTT
CAWSSTGTSTDTQYF
>TRBJ1-2|TRBV11-2|few|NA
TGTGCCAGCAGCTTAGGAAAGGGCCCAGACCTCTATGGCTACACCTTC
CASSLGKGPDLYGYTF
>TRBJ2-7|TRBV7-9|many|NA
TGTGCCAGCAGCTTAGGAGGACTTTTGGCAAGTATGGCCGAGCAGTACTTC
CASSLGGLLASMAEQYF
>TRBJ2-1|TRBV28|many|NA
TGTGCCAGCAGTTCCCTTGTGGGGACTGTGCAGTTCTTC
CASSSLVGTVQFF
>TRBJ1-5|TRBV7-9|NA|NA
TGTGCCAGCAGCTTACGGGTCGCGGGAGAAGATCAGCCCCAGCATTTT
CASSLRVAGEDQPQHF
>TRBJ2-5|TRBV9|NA|NA
TGTGCCAGCAGCGTAGGGAACAATGAGTGGGAGACCCAGTACTTC
CASSVGNNEWETQYF
>TRBJ2-2|TRBV7-9|few|TRBD2
TGTGCCAGCAGCGGGGTCGGGACTAGCTATTTGCCCGGGGAGCTGTTTTTT
CASSGVGTSYLPGELFF
>TRBJ2-3|TRBV28|many|NA
TGTGCCAGCAGGAGGGCCGTGGATACGCAGTATTTT
CASRRAVDTQYF
>TRBJ1-3|TRBV7-9|few|NA
TGTGCCAGCAGTCTCGGGGGGTCCTCTGGAAACACCATATATTTT
CASSLGGSSGNTIYF
>TRBJ1-1|TRBV30|many|NA
TGTGCCTGGAGTTCAGGGCCTGTCGAAGCTTTCTTT
CAWSSGPVEAFF
>TRBJ2-2|TRBV5-1|NA|NA
TGCGCCAGCAGCTTGGCCGGTGGGTATGGCGGGGAGCTGTTTTTT
CASSLAGGYGGELFF
>TRBJ2-5|TRBV20-1|many|NA
TGCAGTGCTAGAGTTTCGCGGGGTCAAGAGACCCAGTACTTC
CSARVSRGQETQYF
>TRBJ1-1|TRBV28|many|NA
TGTGCCAGCAGGCTGGTTACTGAAGCTTTCTTT
CASRLVTEAFF
>TRBJ2-7|TRBV5-1|few|NA
TGCGCCAGCAGCCACGGGTTGGGGGCCCACTACGAGCAGTACTTC
CASSHGLGAHYEQYF
>TRBJ1-6|TRBV11-1|many|TRBD1
TGTGCCAGCAGCGCCCGGACAGGGGGAAATTCACCCCTCCACTTT
CASSARTGGNSPLHF
>TRBJ2-1|TRBV24-1|many|NA
TGTGCCACCAGTGATGCCAGCGGGTTCTCCTACAATGAGCAGTTCTTC
CATSDASGFSYNEQFF
>TRBJ2-1|TRBV29-1|many|NA
TGCAGCATGAGCAGGTCCTACAATGAGCAGTTCTTC
CSMSRSYNEQFF
>TRBJ1-1|TRBV28|NA|TRBD1
TGTGCCAGCAGTCCGGGACAGGGGCGGTACACTGAAGCTTTCTTT
CASSPGQGRYTEAFF
>TRBJ2-5|TRBV4-1|NA|NA
TGCGCCAGCAGCCATCCAGGGAAGAAAGAGACCCAGTACTTC
CASSHPGKKETQYF
>TRBJ1-1|TRBV7-9|few|TRBD1
TGTGCCAGCAGCCCAATTAATCAGGGGGCGCCGTTGGCTTTCTTT
CASSPINQGAPLAFF
>TRBJ2-7|TRBV6-2/TRBV6-3|NA|NA
TGTGCCAGCAGTTACGGGGGGGGCCTCGAGCAGTACTTC
CASSYGGGLEQYF
>TRBJ2-5|TRBV6-1|many|TRBD2
TGTGCCAGCAGTTCAGCGGGAGGATACAGTCGGGAGACCCAGTACTTC
CASSSAGGYSRETQYF
>TRBJ2-5|TRBV6-6|NA|TRBD1
TGTGCCAGCGGTTACTCGTTGGACAGGGTTGAGACCCAGTACTTC
CASGYSLDRVETQYF
>TRBJ1-2|TRBV3-1|few|NA
TGTGCCAGCTCAGTCGGACGGAACCTCTATGGCTACACCTTC
CASSVGRNLYGYTF
>TRBJ1-5|TRBV6-2/TRBV6-3|few|TRBD1
TGTGCCAGCGGTGGACAGGCTAATCAGCCCCAGCATTTT
CASGGQANQPQHF
>TRBJ1-2|TRBV5-1|NA|NA
TGCGCCAGCAGTCTGGACTACACTTATGGCTACACCTTC
CASSLDYTYGYTF
>TRBJ1-3|TRBV12-3/TRBV12-4|few|NA
TGTGCCAGCAGTTTCGGCAGCTCTGGAAACACCATATATTTT
CASSFGSSGNTIYF
>TRBJ2-1|TRBV7-3|NA|TRBD2
TGTGCCAGCAGCATGGCGGGAGGCCCCCTTTACAATGAGCAGTTCTTC
CASSMAGGPLYNEQFF
>TRBJ1-4|TRBV27|few|NA
TGTGCCAGCAGTTTAGCAGGGTTTAATGAAAAACTGTTTTTT
CASSLAGFNEKLFF
>TRBJ2-1|TRBV30|many|TRBD2
TGTGCCTGGAGTCCCGCTAGCGGGAGGGTAAATGAGCAGTTCTTC
CAWSPASGRVNEQFF
>TRBJ2-3|TRBV28|many|TRBD2
TGTGCCAGCAGGTGGGAACTAGCGGAGGCAGATACGCAGTATTTT
CASRWELAEADTQYF
>TRBJ2-7|TRBV27|many|TRBD1
TGTGCCAGCAGACTGACAGGGAAGTCCTACGAGCAGTACTTC
CASRLTGKSYEQYF
>TRBJ2-2|TRBV5-1|few|NA
TGCGCCAGCAGTGCTGACAGTAACACCGGGGAGCTGTTTTTT
CASSADSNTGELFF
>TRBJ2-1|TRBV5-1|few|TRBD1
TGCGCCAGCTATCGGGACAGCGGAATGATAAGTGAGCAGTTCTTC
CASYRDSGMISEQFF
>TRBJ1-1|TRBV28|many|NA
TGTGCCAGCAGTTTATGGACGGATAACACTGAAGCTTTCTTT
CASSLWTDNTEAFF
>TRBJ1-2|TRBV6-2/TRBV6-3|many|TRBD1
TGTGCCAGCAGCAATTCCTGGACAGGGGGCTTCTTCGGCTACACCTTC
CASSNSWTGGFFGYTF
>TRBJ2-1|TRBV7-3|many|TRBD1
TGTGCCAGCAGCTCCACAGGGGGTCCCTACAATGAGCAGTTCTTC
CASSSTGGPYNEQFF
>TRBJ2-1|TRBV3-1|NA|NA
TGTGCCAGCAGCCACACTCAGGTTGAGCAGTTCTTC
CASSHTQVEQFF
>TRBJ2-3|TRBV29-1|few|TRBD2
TGCAGCGTTGCGACTAGCGGGAACACAGATACGCAGTATTTT
CSVATSGNTDTQYF
>TRBJ2-2|TRBV6-1|NA|NA
TGTGCCAGCAGTTTCCCGGTCACCGGGGAGCTGTTTTTT
CASSFPVTGELFF
>TRBJ2-7|TRBV28|NA|TRBD1
TGTGCCAGCATCGCGGACAGGGGGCGGGAGCAGTACTTC
CASIADRGREQYF